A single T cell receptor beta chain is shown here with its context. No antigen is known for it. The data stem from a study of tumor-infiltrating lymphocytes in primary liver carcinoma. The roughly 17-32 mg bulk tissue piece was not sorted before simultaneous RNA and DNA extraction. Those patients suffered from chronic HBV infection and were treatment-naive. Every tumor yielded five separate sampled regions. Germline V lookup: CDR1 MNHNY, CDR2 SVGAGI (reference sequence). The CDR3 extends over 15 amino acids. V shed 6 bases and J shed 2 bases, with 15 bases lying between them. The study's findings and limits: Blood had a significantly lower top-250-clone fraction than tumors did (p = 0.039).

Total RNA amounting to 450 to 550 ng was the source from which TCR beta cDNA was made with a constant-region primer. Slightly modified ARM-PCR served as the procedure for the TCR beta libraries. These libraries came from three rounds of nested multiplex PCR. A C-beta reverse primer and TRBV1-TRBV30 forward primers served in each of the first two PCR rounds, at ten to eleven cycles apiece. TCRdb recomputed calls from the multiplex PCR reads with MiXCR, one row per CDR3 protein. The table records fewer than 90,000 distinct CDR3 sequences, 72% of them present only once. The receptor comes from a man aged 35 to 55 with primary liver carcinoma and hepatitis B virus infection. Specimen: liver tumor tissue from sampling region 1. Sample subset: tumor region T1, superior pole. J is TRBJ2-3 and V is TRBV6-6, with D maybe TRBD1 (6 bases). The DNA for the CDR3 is TGTGCCAGCAGGATAGGGGACACCACCACAGATACGCAGTATTTT. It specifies CASRIGDTTTDTQYF.